Detailed here is one T cell receptor (beta chain). Its antigen remains unknown. This sample was included in a study of Ad26.COV2.S vaccination and SARS-CoV-2 variants. Whole-study results and caveats: Similar non-spike TCR breadth was seen in vaccine and placebo recipients.

Data came from immunoSEQ multiplex PCR; TCRdb stores just in-frame clones and leaves some out. The sample holds hundreds of thousands of clones, around 89% seen once. The treatment is: some 19 received Ad26.COV2.S at low or high dose, single or two shots; about 5 received placebo; per-sample allocation not given. Following the first vaccine or placebo injection, samples were taken on day 63. The CDR3 has 15 amino acids. With 2 bases removed from V and 4 bases from J, the gap between germline ends came to 12 bases. The germline V gene has CDR1 LGHNA and CDR2 YSLEER. The sample here was peripheral blood, taken in a trial of Ad26.COV2.S vaccine versus placebo. The TCR sequence derives from a person aged 18-65 years who received the Ad26.COV2.S COVID-19 vaccine or a placebo. This sequence joins TRBV4-3 and TRBJ2-1; tentative D call: TRBD2 (5 bases). CDR3 nucleotides: TGCGCCAGCAGCCAATCACTAGAAGGGTACAATGAGCAGTTCTTC. Its protein product is CASSQSLEGYNEQFF.